This TCR beta chain was observed in a study of blood T cell repertoires in COVID-19. For the study at large: The United States, Italy and Spain provided the acute and convalescent COVID-19 samples.

This CDR3 is built from 15 residues. J lost 7 bases, V lost 2 bases, and 11 bases had no gene match. The germline V gene has CDR1 SQVTM and CDR2 ANQGSEA. The table came from immunoSEQ multiplex PCR; TCRdb's copy has only in-frame clones and leaves some out. Among 240,000 or so clones, roughly 80% were seen once, and the ten largest hold 7.5%. The chain links TRBV29-1 to TRBJ2-1, with 7 bases lining up with TRBD1. This clonotype originated in a woman older than 75 with COVID-19, enrolled during active disease. Sequenced material: peripheral blood. CDR3 nucleotides: TGCAGCGTTGAAAAGGGGGCGGAGTCTTTGAATGAGCAGTTCTTC. Its translation: CSVEKGAESLNEQFF.